A single sample gave rise to the 12 T cell receptor beta chains below, sequenced in a study of regulatory T cells in long-lasting Graves disease. Arm-PCR with iRepertoire HTBI primers amplified the CDR3 regions for these TCR beta libraries. TCRdb re-called the multiplex PCR reads with MiXCR, one entry per CDR3 protein. Of hundreds of thousands of distinct CDR3 sequences in the sample, about 15% are singletons; the top ten hold about 8%. Sample time point: newly diagnosed GD, antithyroid drugs for less than 3 months. RNA extracted from PBMCs served as the sequencing template. The same specimen was also included in a second study, on T cells in Graves' hyperthyroidism and ophthalmopathy.

This specimen consisted of peripheral blood mononuclear cells (PBMCs), obtained at new diagnosis, from a patient treated with antithyroid drugs. The receptor set was obtained from a woman in her forties with Graves disease.

Only a few counts were recorded for this clonotype. One end of the junction is discordant with germline, which a read error may explain. The gene calls are TRBV3-1 and TRBJ1-6; D is perhaps TRBD1 (6 bases). CDR1 LGHDT and CDR2 YNNKEL come from the germline V gene (reference sequence). The CDR3 sequence is 15 residues long. The DNA of the CDR3 is TGTGCCGGCAGCCAACGCACAGGGAGCAATTCACCCCTCCACTTT. Its protein product is CAGSQRTGSNSPLHF.

In this sample, this clonotype turned up many times. The rearrangement links TRBV30 to TRBJ2-7, with TRBD2 matching over 8 bases. The CDR3 runs 15 residues. Germline V gives CDR1 GTSNPN, CDR2 SVGIG (reference sequence). After removal of 0 bases from V and 1 base from J, the junction contained 5 bases not matched to a gene. The CDR3 DNA reads as TGTGCCTGGAGTGTTAGCGGGACGACTTCCTACGAGCAGTACTTC. Translated, it gives CAWSVSGTTSYEQYF.

In its sample, this clonotype was seen a few times. V gene TRBV3-1 combines with J gene TRBJ2-3; D perhaps matches TRBD1 (6 bases). V lost 2 bases, J lost 6 bases, and 6 bases lay in between. This CDR3 has 12 residues. Germline CDR1 LGHDT, CDR2 YNNKEL (reference sequence). The CDR3 DNA reads as TGTGCCAGCAGCCAACAGGGGGATACGCAGTATTTT. It encodes CASSQQGDTQYF.

In this sample, this clonotype turned up many times. V is TRBV29-1 and J is TRBJ2-1; no definite D call. Trimming took 4 bases from V and 4 from J, leaving 11 bases between them. This CDR3 comprises 13 residues. CDR1 is SQVTM, CDR2 ANQGSEA, per germline. CDR3 bases: TGCAGCGTTGGGACCCTTGATTACAATGAGCAGTTCTTC. Its protein is CSVGTLDYNEQFF.

This clonotype was counted at least ten times. The chain carries TRBV7-9 and TRBJ2-7; TRBD2 matches at 8 bases. CDR1 and CDR2 from the germline V gene are SEHNR and FQNEAQ (reference sequence). The CDR3 has 15 residues. The V gene end was trimmed by 2 bases and the J gene end by 2 bases; junction bases not matched to a gene: 5. The CDR3 nucleotides are TGTGCCAGCAGCTTAAAAGCGGGAGTAGCCTACGAGCAGTACTTC. Protein: CASSLKAGVAYEQYF.

A few counts support this clonotype. The V call is TRBV4-3, the J call TRBJ2-5, with D perhaps TRBD1 (6 bases). The CDR3 has 14 residues. V was clipped by 4 bases and J by 5 bases, with 14 bases between them. The V gene's germline CDR1 is LGHNA and CDR2 YSLEER. This CDR3 is CASSRRGGQETQYF. CDR3 bases: TGCGCCAGCAGCCGTCGTGGAGGACAGGAGACCCAGTACTTC.

This clonotype was detected only a few times. The chain has TRBV4-1 and TRBJ2-2; D gene ambiguous. V was trimmed by 0 bases and J by 8 bases, leaving 1 base between them. In germline, CDR1 is MGHRA, CDR2 YSYEKL. This CDR3 region has 11 residues. The CDR3 DNA reads TGCGCCAGCAGCCAAGATGGGGAGCTGTTTTTT. This codes for CASSQDGELFF.

This chain joins TRBV11-2 and TRBJ2-1, with a tentative D call TRBD2 (5 bases). The CDR3 totals 16 residues. Germline V gives CDR1 SGHAT, CDR2 FQNNGV. V shed 5 bases and J shed 4 bases, with 18 bases lying between them. The chain's CDR3 is CASSREPFGDYNEQFF. The CDR3 DNA is TGTGCCAGCAGCCGAGAGCCTTTCGGGGATTACAATGAGCAGTTCTTC.

The table lists this clonotype with many counts. This chain links TRBV2 with TRBJ2-7, with D perhaps TRBD2 (5 bases). There are 13 residues in the CDR3. Trimming took 9 bases from V and 0 from J, leaving 12 bases between them. Germline V gene data show CDR1 as SNHLY and CDR2 as FYNNEI. CDR3 DNA: TGTGCCAGTCAGGTGGGGAGCTCCTACGAGCAGTACTTC. Translated, it gives CASQVGSSYEQYF.

This clonotype was found many times. The chain joins TRBV29-1 to TRBJ2-5, with 11 bases identical to TRBD1. Germline V lookup: CDR1 SQVTM, CDR2 ANQGSEA. The CDR3 consists of 14 residues. V lost 7 bases, J lost 5 bases, and 9 bases stayed unmatched. The CDR3 DNA sequence: TGCAGCGGATGGACAGGGGGCATCGTCGAGACCCAGTACTTC. The encoded protein is CSGWTGGIVETQYF.

The chain combines TRBV10-2 with TRBJ2-1, with 8 positions matching TRBD2. Germline trimming cut 9 bases from V and 7 bases from J; bases unmatched to any gene: 5. Germline values: CDR1 WSHSY, CDR2 SAAADI. This CDR3 is 12 amino acids long. CDR3 DNA sequence: TGCGCCAGGGGGACTAGTATGAATGAGCAGTTCTTC. This gives the protein CARGTSMNEQFF.

The chain joins TRBV3-1 to TRBJ1-3; D gene unclear. V was trimmed by 10 bases and J by 2 bases, leaving 15 bases between them. Germline V gives CDR1 LGHDT, CDR2 YNNKEL (reference sequence). The length of the CDR3 is 14 residues. The CDR3 region is CATSDRFTGNTIYF. The CDR3 DNA sequence: TGTGCCACCTCCGATAGATTCACTGGAAACACCATATATTTT. The variable domain in full, completed from reference TRBV3-1 and TRBJ1-3, reads DTAVSQTPKYLVTQMGNDKSIKCEQNLGHDTMYWYKQDSKKFLKIMFSYNNKELIINETVPNRFSPKSPDKAHLNLHINSLELGDSAVYFCATSDRFTGNTIYFGEGSWLTVV.